These 21 T cell receptor beta chains share one sample of origin, sequenced in a study of neurological immune-mediated disorders. TCRdb fed the 5' RACE reads into MiXCR, producing one record per CDR3 protein. The top ten clones hold approximately 6.3% of a sample with over 50,000 distinct CDR3 sequences, around 3.5% of them seen once. Sample: PBMCs. The receptors stem from a man in his forties or fifties with multiple sclerosis.

This clonotype was observed many times. This chain links TRBV5-1 with TRBJ2-5; 9 bases align to TRBD2. Germline CDR1 and CDR2: SGHRS and YFSETQ. V was pared by 2 bases and J by 5 bases, with 7 bases of the junction left unmatched. The CDR3 is 15 amino acids. The CDR3 DNA reads as TGCGCCAGCAGCTTAGCAGCGGGGGGCCCGGAGACCCAGTACTTC. Translating it yields CASSLAAGGPETQYF.

This clonotype was counted ten times or more. The chain couples TRBV5-6 to TRBJ1-2; D might be TRBD1 (5 bases). CDR3 length: 13 residues. V was cut by 5 bases and J by 8 bases, with 16 bases left in between. Germline V gene sequence: CDR1 SGHDT, CDR2 YYEEEE. The CDR3 reads CASSSGISGGYTF. The DNA for the CDR3 is TGTGCCAGCAGTTCCGGGATTTCAGGGGGCTACACCTTC.

In this sample, this clonotype turned up many times. This chain uses TRBV20-1 with TRBJ2-1; a weak D match, TRBD2 (5 bases). This CDR3 region has 14 residues. Trimming took off 3 bases at V and 4 bases at J, with 13 bases between the two ends. Germline CDR1 and CDR2: DFQATT and SNEGSKA (reference sequence). DNA for the CDR3: TGCAGTGCTAGTGTAACCGAGGGTTACAATGAGCAGTTCTTC. Amino acids: CSASVTEGYNEQFF.

This clonotype was observed at least ten times. This rearrangement joins TRBV11-2 to TRBJ2-7; D unclear. The CDR3 runs 15 residues. Trimming took 4 bases from V and 0 from J, leaving 13 bases between them. The germline CDR1 and CDR2 sequences are SGHAT and FQNNGV. In nucleotides, the CDR3 is TGTGCCAGCAGCTCAGTGGGTGGAAGCTCCTACGAGCAGTACTTC. Its protein product is CASSSVGGSSYEQYF.

This clonotype was observed at least ten times. The chain recombines TRBV7-9 with TRBJ1-1, with D perhaps TRBD1 (5 bases). This CDR3 has 12 residues. Trimming took 2 bases from V and 6 from J, leaving 7 bases between them. Germline V gene sequence: CDR1 SEHNR, CDR2 FQNEAQ (reference sequence). Here the CDR3 reads CASSLRGAEAFF. CDR3 DNA: TGTGCCAGCAGCTTAAGGGGCGCTGAAGCTTTCTTT.

This clonotype was seen repeatedly, ten times or more. This chain links TRBV15 with TRBJ2-5, with 10 bases aligning to TRBD2. Unmatched junction bases numbered 6, after V lost 0 bases and J lost 5 bases. Looked up from germline, CDR1 is LNHNV and CDR2 is YYDKDF (reference sequence). CDR3 length: 16 residues. The CDR3 sequence is CATSRDQRGGLETQYF. DNA of the CDR3: TGTGCCACCAGCAGAGATCAGCGGGGGGGCCTGGAGACCCAGTACTTC.

This clonotype has ten or more counts. The chain combines TRBV7-6 with TRBJ2-5; 8 positions agree with TRBD2. V dropped 5 bases and J dropped 2; count of bases not matched to a gene: 10. CDR1 is SGHVS and CDR2 is FNYEAQ in the germline V gene. CDR3 size: 16 residues. The CDR3: CASSLRGAGGQETQYF. CDR3 nucleotide sequence: TGTGCCAGCAGCCTAAGAGGTGCGGGGGGACAAGAGACCCAGTACTTC. The full variable domain, in which reference TRBV7-6 and TRBJ2-5 provide the parts outside the CDR3, is GAGVSQSPRYKVTKRGQDVALRCDPISGHVSLYWYRQALGQGPEFLTYFNYEAQQDKSGLPNDRFSAERPEGSISTLTIQRTEQRDSAMYRCASSLRGAGGQETQYFGPGTRLLVL.

This clonotype has a count of ten or more. The gene calls are TRBV20-1 and TRBJ2-7; the match to TRBD1 covers 8 bases. This CDR3 comprises 14 residues. Germline-derived CDR1 and CDR2 are DFQATT and SNEGSKA (reference sequence). J lost 5 bases, V lost 6 bases, and 12 bases had no gene match. The CDR3 protein is CSAAGTGAGDEQYF. The CDR3 coding sequence is TGCAGTGCGGCTGGGACAGGTGCCGGGGACGAGCAGTACTTC.

In the case of this clonotype: A read error may be the cause here, since a much bigger clone is one base away. The rearrangement uses TRBV20-1 and TRBJ2-7; D perhaps matches TRBD1 (6 bases). The CDR3 consists of 13 residues. V lost 3 bases and J lost 6, with 15 bases in between. CDR1 DFQATT and CDR2 SNEGSKA come from the germline V gene (reference sequence). The CDR3: CSASGKGHREQYF. In nucleotides, the CDR3 is TGCAGTGCTAGCGGGAAGGGACACCGCGAGCAGTACTTC.

In its sample, this clonotype was seen many times. The V and J genes are TRBV11-1 and TRBJ2-2; TRBD1 is a possible D gene (6 bases). With 5 bases removed from V and 1 base from J, the gap between germline ends came to 8 bases. The V gene's germline CDR1 is SGHAT and CDR2 FQDESV (reference sequence). CDR3 size: 14 residues. CDR3 DNA: TGTGCCAGCAGCCTAGGGGGGAACACCGGGGAGCTGTTTTTT. Its translation is CASSLGGNTGELFF.

This clonotype has a count of ten or more. V gene TRBV15 combines with J gene TRBJ1-5; tentatively, D is TRBD1 (6 bases). This CDR3 has 15 residues. CDR1 is LNHNV, CDR2 YYDKDF, per germline (reference sequence). Between the trimmed V and J ends, which lost 0 bases and 7 bases, there was a span of 13 bases. The CDR3 DNA sequence: TGTGCCACCAGCAGAGACCGGGCAGGGGAACAGCCCCAGCATTTT. Amino acids: CATSRDRAGEQPQHF.

This clonotype was counted ten times or more. V is TRBV9 and J is TRBJ2-7, with TRBD1 matching over 8 bases. The CDR3 has 15 residues. With 4 bases clipped from V and 5 bases from J, the junction kept 11 bases outside the gene matches. Germline V lookup: CDR1 SGDLS, CDR2 YYNGEE. CDR3 residues: CASSPRQGIGDEQYF. CDR3 sequence (DNA): TGTGCCAGCAGCCCCAGACAGGGGATAGGCGACGAGCAGTACTTC.

This clonotype was counted only a few times. A clone one base away is much larger, so this may be a read error. The chain uses TRBV9 and TRBJ2-7; D is ambiguous. Germline V gives CDR1 SGDLS, CDR2 YYNGEE. V dropped 4 bases and J dropped 6 bases, with 17 bases sitting between them. The CDR3 runs 14 residues. The CDR3 sequence: CASSFCKRVPEQYF. The CDR3 nucleotides read TGTGCCAGCAGCTTCTGCAAAAGGGTGCCCGAGCAGTACTTC.

This clonotype has at least ten counts. V and J are TRBV20-1 and TRBJ2-2; D might be TRBD1 or TRBD2, each matching 5 bases. V was pared by 2 bases and J by 4 bases, with 11 bases between. The CDR3 has 14 amino acids. In germline, CDR1 is DFQATT, CDR2 SNEGSKA (reference sequence). CDR3 sequence (DNA): TGCAGTGCTAGAAACCCGGGACCCACCGGGGAGCTGTTTTTT. Amino acids: CSARNPGPTGELFF.

This rearrangement joins TRBV25-1 to TRBJ2-2; D remains ambiguous. Germline V gene data show CDR1 as MGHDK and CDR2 as SYGVNS. The CDR3 extends over 13 amino acids. The germline V and J ends were trimmed by 6 bases and 4 bases, with 9 bases remaining between them. CDR3: CASRLSATGELFF. In DNA, the CDR3 is TGTGCCAGCAGACTTTCAGCCACCGGGGAGCTGTTTTTT.

This clonotype was counted many times. The chain links TRBV5-1 to TRBJ1-6; 7 nucleotides agree with TRBD1. Germline CDR1 SGHRS, CDR2 YFSETQ. The J segment lost 5 bases and the V segment lost 0 bases, leaving 2 bases of the junction unmatched. The CDR3 runs to 15 residues. The CDR3 protein is CASSLGDSDNSPLHF. CDR3 coding DNA: TGCGCCAGCAGCTTGGGGGACAGTGATAATTCACCCCTCCACTTT.

This clonotype occurred a few times. It may be a read error: a sequence one base away is much more abundant. The chain carries TRBV5-1 and TRBJ1-1; D is uncertain. V was pared by 0 bases and J by 3 bases, with 9 bases between. This CDR3 comprises 14 residues. Germline V gives CDR1 SGHRS, CDR2 YFSETQ. The CDR3 spells CASSLAGKDTEAFF. DNA of the CDR3: TGCGCCAGCAGCTTGGCTGGGAAGGACACTGAAGCTTTCTTT.

The rearrangement links TRBV15 to TRBJ1-1; no definite D call. This CDR3 has 13 residues. The V and J ends lost 3 bases and 0 bases respectively, with 5 bases between them. CDR1 and CDR2 from the germline V gene are LNHNV and YYDKDF (reference sequence). The CDR3 DNA reads as TGTGCCACCAGCAGGTCTATGAACACTGAAGCTTTCTTT. This translates into CATSRSMNTEAFF.

This clonotype was recorded many times. This chain uses TRBV5-6 with TRBJ2-7; 8 positions agree with TRBD1. This CDR3 region has 14 residues. V lost 4 bases, J lost 5 bases, and 8 bases stayed unmatched. CDR1 is SGHDT, CDR2 YYEEEE, per germline. The CDR3 here is CASSHDRGINEQYF. The DNA of the CDR3 is TGTGCCAGCAGCCACGACAGGGGCATCAACGAGCAGTACTTC. Full variable domain (rest looked up from reference TRBV5-6 and TRBJ2-7): DAGVTQSPTHLIKTRGQQVTLRCSPKSGHDTVSWYQQALGQGPQFIFQYYEEEERQRGNFPDRFSGHQFPNYSSELNVNALLLGDSALYLCASSHDRGINEQYFGPGTRLTVT.

This clonotype was recorded at least ten times. This sequence joins TRBV3-1 and TRBJ2-5, with D perhaps TRBD1 or TRBD2 (6 bases each). There are 16 residues in the CDR3. Trimming took 1 base from V and 2 from J, leaving 14 bases between them. CDR1 and CDR2 from the germline V gene are LGHDT and YNNKEL (reference sequence). In DNA, the CDR3 is TGTGCCAGCAGCCAAGGAATGGGGGGCGGTCAAGAGACCCAGTACTTC. It translates to CASSQGMGGGQETQYF.

V gene TRBV19 combines with J gene TRBJ1-4; the D gene is possibly TRBD1 (6 bases). CDR1 is LNHDA, CDR2 SQIVND, per germline (reference sequence). The CDR3 has 14 amino acids. V was shortened by 4 bases and J by 4 bases, with 10 bases between the two germline ends. In DNA form, the CDR3 reads TGTGCCAGTAGTACGGACAGTTATAATGAAAAACTGTTTTTT. Translated: CASSTDSYNEKLFF.